This T cell receptor (beta chain) was obtained from a study of early T cells in non-severe SARS-CoV-2 infection. Whole-study context: Sequencing targeted bulk RNA from unsorted whole blood, leaving chains unpaired.

V shed 1 base and J 6 bases; nucleotides not matched to a gene: 7. The CDR3 is 16 amino acids. Germline loops: CDR1 SNHLY, CDR2 FYNNEI. Many counts were recorded for this clonotype. Its target is unknown. General study points: Matches to VDJdb favored anti-spike CD8 responses and missed private and CD4 specificities.

Each cDNA molecule carried a unique molecular identifier. TCRdb fed the 5' RACE reads into MiXCR, producing one record per CDR3 protein. The table has approximately 81,000 distinct CDR3 sequences, approximately 13% seen once; the top ten hold approximately 6.5%. The chain links TRBV2 to TRBJ2-1, with 9 bases matching TRBD2. The sequencing input was whole blood. The clonotype was recovered from an adult who was a healthcare worker with PCR-confirmed SARS-CoV-2 infection or an uninfected control (not recorded which). The CDR3 region is CASSEVRGRGGNEQFF. DNA of the CDR3: TGTGCCAGCAGTGAAGTCCGCGGGAGGGGGGGCAATGAGCAGTTCTTC.